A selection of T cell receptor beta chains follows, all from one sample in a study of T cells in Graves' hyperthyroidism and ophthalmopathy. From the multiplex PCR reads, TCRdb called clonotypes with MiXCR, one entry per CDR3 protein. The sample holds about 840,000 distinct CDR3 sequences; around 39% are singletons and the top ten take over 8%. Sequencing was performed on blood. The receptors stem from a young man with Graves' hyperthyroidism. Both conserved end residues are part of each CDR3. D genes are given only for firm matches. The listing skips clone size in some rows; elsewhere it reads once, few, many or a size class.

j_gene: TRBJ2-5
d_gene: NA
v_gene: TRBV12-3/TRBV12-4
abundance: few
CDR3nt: TGTGCCAGCAGGCCTTCACGTTACGAGACCCAGTACTTC
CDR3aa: CASRPSRYETQYF

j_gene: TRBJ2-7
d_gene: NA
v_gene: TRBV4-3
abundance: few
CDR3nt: TGCGCCAGCAGCCAAGATACCGGACAGACCTACGAGCAGTACTTC
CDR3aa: CASSQDTGQTYEQYF

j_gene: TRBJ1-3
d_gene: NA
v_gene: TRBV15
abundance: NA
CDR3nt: TGTGCCACCAGCAGCTTGGGTGGAACTGGAAACACCATATATTTT
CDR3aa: CATSSLGGTGNTIYF

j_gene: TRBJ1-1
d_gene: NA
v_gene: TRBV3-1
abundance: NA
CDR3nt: TGTGCCAGCAGCCAAAGAGGACAGACTGAAGCTTTCTTT
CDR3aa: CASSQRGQTEAFF

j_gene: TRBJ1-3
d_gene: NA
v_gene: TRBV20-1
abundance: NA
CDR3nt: TGCAGTGCTAGAGATATGAGGGAGCCTGGAAACACCATATATTTT
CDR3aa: CSARDMREPGNTIYF

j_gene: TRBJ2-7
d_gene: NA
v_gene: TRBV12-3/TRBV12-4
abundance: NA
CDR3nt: TGTGCCAGCACCGCCCGAACTAGCCGCTACGAGCAGTACTTC
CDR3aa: CASTARTSRYEQYF

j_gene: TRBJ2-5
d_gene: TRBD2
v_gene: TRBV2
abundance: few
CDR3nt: TGTGCCAGCAGTGATGTAACTAGCGGGTACCAAGAGACCCAGTACTTC
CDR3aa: CASSDVTSGYQETQYF

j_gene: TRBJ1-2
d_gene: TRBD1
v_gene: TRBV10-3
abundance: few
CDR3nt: TGTGCCGTATCCGGGACAGGGGCTGGCTATGGCTACACCTTC
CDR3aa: CAVSGTGAGYGYTF

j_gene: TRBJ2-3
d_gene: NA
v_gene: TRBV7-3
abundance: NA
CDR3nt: TGTGCCAGCAGCCCGGGACTTCCAGATACGCAGTATTTT
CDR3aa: CASSPGLPDTQYF

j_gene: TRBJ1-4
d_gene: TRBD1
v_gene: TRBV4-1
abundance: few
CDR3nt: TGCGCCAGCAGCCACGGGACAGGGACGTTGGGGTCGTTTTTT
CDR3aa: CASSHGTGTLGSFF

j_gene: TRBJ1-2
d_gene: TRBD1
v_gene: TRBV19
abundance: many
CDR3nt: TGTGCCAGCCGCCTCACCGGGACAGCGACATTCTATGGCTACACCTTC
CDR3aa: CASRLTGTATFYGYTF

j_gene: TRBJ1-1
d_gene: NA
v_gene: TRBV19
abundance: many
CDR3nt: TGTGCCAGTAGTTTCGAGAACACTGAAGCTTTCTTT
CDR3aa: CASSFENTEAFF

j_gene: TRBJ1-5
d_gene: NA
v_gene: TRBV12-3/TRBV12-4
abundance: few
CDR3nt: TGTGCCAGCAGTCCATCGGGACTTTCCAATCAGCCCCAGCATTTT
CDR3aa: CASSPSGLSNQPQHF

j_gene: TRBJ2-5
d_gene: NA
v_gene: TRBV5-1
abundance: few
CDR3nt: TGCGCCAGCAGCTTGGGGTTGTCGGTGGAGACCCAGTACTTC
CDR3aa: CASSLGLSVETQYF

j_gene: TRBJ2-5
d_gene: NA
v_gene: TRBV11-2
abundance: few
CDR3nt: TGTGCCAGCAGCCCCGGGAGCCAGACCCAGTACTTC
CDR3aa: CASSPGSQTQYF

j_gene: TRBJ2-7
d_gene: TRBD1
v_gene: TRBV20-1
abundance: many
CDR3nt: TGCAGTGCTAGGGACAGGGGGTCATCCTACGAGCAGTACTTC
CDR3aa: CSARDRGSSYEQYF

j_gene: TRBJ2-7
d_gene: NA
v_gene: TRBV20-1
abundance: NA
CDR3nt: TGCAGCGGGACATCGAGGGAATACGAGCAGTACTTC
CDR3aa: CSGTSREYEQYF

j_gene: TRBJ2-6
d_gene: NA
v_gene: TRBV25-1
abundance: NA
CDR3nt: TGTGCCAACAGTGATAGGACCCACTCTGGGGCCAACGTCCTGACTTTC
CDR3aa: CANSDRTHSGANVLTF

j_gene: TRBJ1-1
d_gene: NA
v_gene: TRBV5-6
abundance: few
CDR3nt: TGTGCCAGCAGCCCAGTTCCTAACGCTGAAGCTTTCTTT
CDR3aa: CASSPVPNAEAFF

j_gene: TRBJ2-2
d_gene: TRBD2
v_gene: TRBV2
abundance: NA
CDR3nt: TGTGCCAGCACCCCGGGACTAGCGGACAACACCGGGGAGCTGTTTTTT
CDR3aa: CASTPGLADNTGELFF

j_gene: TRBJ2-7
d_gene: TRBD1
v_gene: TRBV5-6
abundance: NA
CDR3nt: TGTGCCAGCAGCTGGGACAGTGGCTTGATCGAGCAGTACTTC
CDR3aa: CASSWDSGLIEQYF

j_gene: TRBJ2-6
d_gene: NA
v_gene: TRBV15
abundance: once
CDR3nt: TGTGCCACCAGCAGCTCGGACCGTCCTGGGGCCAACGTCCTGACTTTC
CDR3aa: CATSSSDRPGANVLTF

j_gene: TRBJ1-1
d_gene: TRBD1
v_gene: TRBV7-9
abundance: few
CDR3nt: TGTGCCAGCAGCGATCCGGGACAGGGTCGAGCTTTCTTT
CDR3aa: CASSDPGQGRAFF

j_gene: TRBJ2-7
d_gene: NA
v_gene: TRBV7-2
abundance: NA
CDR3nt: TGTGCCAGCAGCTTGGGGGACACCCTCTCCTACGAGCAGTACTTC
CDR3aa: CASSLGDTLSYEQYF

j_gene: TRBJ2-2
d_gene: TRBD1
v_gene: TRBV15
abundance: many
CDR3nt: TGTGCCACCAGCAGAGTACGGGGACAGCCCCGTACCGGGGAGCTGTTTTTT
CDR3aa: CATSRVRGQPRTGELFF

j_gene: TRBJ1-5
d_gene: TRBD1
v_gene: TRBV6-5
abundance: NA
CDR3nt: TGTGCCAGCAGGAACGAAGGGGGCCGGCCCCAGCATTTT
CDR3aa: CASRNEGGRPQHF

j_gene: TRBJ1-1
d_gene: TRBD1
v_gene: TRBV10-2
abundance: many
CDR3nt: TGCGCCAGCAGCCAGGGGGCGGACACTGAAGCTTTCTTT
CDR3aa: CASSQGADTEAFF